This is a list of T cell receptor beta chains from one sample in a study of blood T cell repertoires in COVID-19. Data came from immunoSEQ multiplex PCR; TCRdb stores just in-frame clones and leaves some out. The sample includes approximately 300,000 clones, 89% of them seen just once. Material for sequencing was peripheral blood. The source is a man between 18 and 29 years old who had recovered from COVID-19. The CDR3 runs from the conserved cysteine through the conserved F or W. The D gene is left open where the match is weak. Clone size is not always given. Where it is, it says once, few, many or a class for expanded clones.

J gene | clone size | D gene | V gene | CDR3 DNA | CDR3 protein
TRBJ2-7 | - | TRBD1 | TRBV11-2 | TGTGCCAGCAGCCTAGGGGGCAGGGATAAGGACGAGCAGTACTTC | CASSLGGRDKDEQYF
TRBJ2-7 | - | TRBD1 | TRBV28 | TGTGCCAGCACCCCTGGGACAGCAACCTACGAGCAGTACTTC | CASTPGTATYEQYF
TRBJ1-1 | - | - | TRBV3-1/TRBV3-2 | TGTGCCAGCAGCCAAGGACCCGTAATGGGCAACACTGAAGCTTTCTTT | CASSQGPVMGNTEAFF
TRBJ1-2 | - | TRBD1 | TRBV4-3 | TGCGCCAGCAGCCCAAATCAGGGGGGCCTATATGGCTACACCTTC | CASSPNQGGLYGYTF
TRBJ1-1 | - | TRBD1 | TRBV29-1 | TGCAGCGCCGCCCGACAGGGGCTTAACACTGAAGCTTTCTTT | CSAARQGLNTEAFF
TRBJ1-4 | - | TRBD1 | TRBV9 | TGTGCCAGCAGCATGCAGGGGGCGGCGAGTGAAAAACTGTTTTTT | CASSMQGAASEKLFF
TRBJ1-2 | - | - | TRBV12-3/TRBV12-4 | TGTGCCAGCCGCGGATCGCCCTTCGGCTACACCTTC | CASRGSPFGYTF
TRBJ1-1 | - | TRBD1 | TRBV19 | TGTGCCGTACCAGGAGGGACAGGGTTAACTGAAGCTTTCTTT | CAVPGGTGLTEAFF
TRBJ2-7 | - | - | TRBV13 | TGTGCCAGCAGCTTAGGGACGGGCGAGCAGTACTTC | CASSLGTGEQYF
TRBJ1-6 | - | - | TRBV5-1 | TGCGCCAGCAGCTTGGATATGGGACACCTAAATTCACCCCTCCACTTT | CASSLDMGHLNSPLHF
TRBJ1-2 | - | - | TRBV5-1 | TGCGCCAGCAGTAGCGCTGGGGATTACTATGGCTACACCTTC | CASSSAGDYYGYTF
TRBJ2-1 | - | TRBD1 | TRBV11-2 | TGTGCCAGCAGCCTAAGACAGGGGGCCGGATACAATGAGCAGTTCTTC | CASSLRQGAGYNEQFF
TRBJ1-6 | few | - | TRBV3-1/TRBV3-2 | TGTGCCAGCAGCCAAGAGGTAGGGACAAGAGCCCTCCACTTT | CASSQEVGTRALHF
TRBJ2-1 | - | TRBD2 | TRBV2 | TGTGCCAGCACCTTTAGGGAGGGTCATGAGCAGTTCTTC | CASTFREGHEQFF
TRBJ1-2 | - | - | TRBV7-8 | TGTGCCAGCAGCTTACTAAGGGGTCCGAACTATGGCTACACCTTC | CASSLLRGPNYGYTF
TRBJ1-1 | - | TRBD1 | TRBV11-3 | TGTGCCAGCAGCGCCGACAGGGTGAACACTGAAGCTTTCTTT | CASSADRVNTEAFF
TRBJ1-1 | - | TRBD1 | TRBV6-4 | TGTGCCAGCAGTGACTCACTACAGGGGTTGTTTGAAGCTTTCTTT | CASSDSLQGLFEAFF
TRBJ1-2 | - | TRBD1 | TRBV6-2/TRBV6-3 | TGTGCCAGCAGCCCCCCGGACAGGGCAGGTGGCTACACCTTC | CASSPPDRAGGYTF
TRBJ2-7 | - | TRBD1 | TRBV4-2 | TGTGCCAGCAGCCAAGATCTACAGGGGGCAAGGTACGAGCAGTACTTC | CASSQDLQGARYEQYF
TRBJ2-1 | - | - | TRBV7-6 | TGTGCCAGCAGTTATCCGGCGGGGGCCTCCGGCAATGAGCAGTTCTTC | CASSYPAGASGNEQFF
TRBJ2-5 | - | TRBD2 | TRBV12-3/TRBV12-4 | TGTGCCAGCAGCTTTAGCGGGAAAGAGACCCAGTACTTC | CASSFSGKETQYF
TRBJ1-1 | - | TRBD1 | TRBV15 | TGTGCCACCAGCGGGGGGACAGGCCGAATCCCAGCTTTCTTT | CATSGGTGRIPAFF
TRBJ1-1 | - | - | TRBV10-3 | TGTGCCATCAGTGAGGAGGGTATCTATGCTTTCTTT | CAISEEGIYAFF
TRBJ2-7 | - | TRBD2 | TRBV6-6 | TGTGCCAGCAGTTACGGTCAGCGGGAGGCCGCCTACGAGCAGTACTTC | CASSYGQREAAYEQYF
TRBJ2-7 | - | TRBD1 | TRBV14 | TGTGCCAGCAGCCAAGGACCGGGACAGTTTTACGAGCAGTACTTC | CASSQGPGQFYEQYF
TRBJ1-1 | - | TRBD1 | TRBV19 | TGTGCCAGTAGTAGGGACAGTGCAGAAGCTTTCTTT | CASSRDSAEAFF
TRBJ1-1 | - | - | TRBV14 | TGTGCCAGCAGCCTGGGGGGAGAAGCTTTCTTT | CASSLGGEAFF
TRBJ1-2 | - | - | TRBV6-5 | TGTGCCAGCAGTTACTCACAGTCGACTAACTATGGCTACACCTTC | CASSYSQSTNYGYTF
TRBJ1-1 | - | - | TRBV7-9 | TGTGCCAGCAGCTCCTCGGGAACGAACACTGAAGCTTTCTTT | CASSSSGTNTEAFF
TRBJ1-6 | - | TRBD1 | TRBV4-1 | TGCGCCAGCCGAGAGTACGGGACAGCATATAATTCACCCCTCCACTTT | CASREYGTAYNSPLHF